The T cell receptor (beta chain) described here comes from a study of vaccination effects on CD4 cells after COVID-19. About the study: Either the BNT162b2 or mRNA-1273 vaccine was given to participants in two doses.

Regarding this clone: The antigen is undetermined.

Study-wide results and limits: Pronounced clonal contraction occurred in clones induced by infection and by vaccine late after vaccination.

The data were produced by immunoSEQ multiplex PCR, yet TCRdb's version contains in-frame clones alone and is incomplete. The table lists about 63,000 clones, over 70% of them singletons. Antigen-specific CD4+ T cells were first expanded with viral peptide pools by the ViraFEST assay and only then sequenced. Following 10 days of culture, CD4+ T cells were isolated. Vaccinated participants had no history of SARS-CoV-2 infection and tested negative for nucleocapsid antibodies. Supplemented with approximately 10 IU/ml IL-2 and approximately 10 ug/ml peptides, two million PBMC per well were kept in culture. The CDR3 runs 16 residues. V dropped 4 bases and J dropped 3 bases, with 17 bases sitting between them. Germline assignment: CDR1 MNHEY and CDR2 SMNVEV (reference sequence).

The sample was CD4+ T cells from PBMCs cultured with HCoV-OC43 spike peptides, taken before COVID-19 vaccination. Subset noted: HCoV-OC43 spike overlapping peptide pool stimulation. This chain links TRBV27 with TRBJ2-3; TRBD2 might be the D (6 bases). The source is a human donor who received a COVID-19 vaccine. The CDR3 nucleotides read TGTGCCAGCAGTTCACCGAGGAGGGGAGGAACAGATACGCAGTATTTT. Encoded protein: CASSSPRRGGTDTQYF.